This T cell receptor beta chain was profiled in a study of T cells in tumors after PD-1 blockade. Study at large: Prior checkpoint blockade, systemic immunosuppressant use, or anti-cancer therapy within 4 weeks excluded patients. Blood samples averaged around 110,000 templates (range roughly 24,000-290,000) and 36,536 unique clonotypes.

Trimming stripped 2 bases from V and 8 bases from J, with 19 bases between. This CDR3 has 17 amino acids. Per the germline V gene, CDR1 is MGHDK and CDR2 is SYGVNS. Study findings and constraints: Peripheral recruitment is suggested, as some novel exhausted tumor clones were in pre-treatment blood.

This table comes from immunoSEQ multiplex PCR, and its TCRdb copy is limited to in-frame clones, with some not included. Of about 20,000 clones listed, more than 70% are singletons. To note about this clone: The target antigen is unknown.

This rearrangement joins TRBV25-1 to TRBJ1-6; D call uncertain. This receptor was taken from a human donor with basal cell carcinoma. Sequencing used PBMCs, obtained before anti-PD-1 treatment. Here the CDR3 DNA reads TGTGCCAGCAGTGAACGGCGGTCCCGACCCTCGGATTCACCCCTCCACTTT. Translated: CASSERRSRPSDSPLHF.